One and the same sample provided the 7 T cell receptor beta chains below, sequenced in a study of shared clonotypes between healthy human individuals. Here immunoSEQ multiplex PCR was the method, and the copy in TCRdb shows in-frame clones only, minus some. The sample lists under 1,100,000 clones; about 77% were seen once. Material: memory CD4+ T cells sorted from blood. As for subset: CD45RA-negative fraction. The source of these receptors is a young man in good health.

The genes are TRBV7-6 and TRBJ1-1, with TRBD1 identical over 7 bases. V shed 4 bases and J 6 bases; nucleotides not matched to a gene: 20. The CDR3 totals 18 residues. Germline CDR1 and CDR2: SGHVS and FNYEAQ. The CDR3 nucleotides read TGTGCCAGCAGCTCATCAACGGGACAGAAAAATATTAGGTCTGAAGCTTTCTTT. It specifies CASSSSTGQKNIRSEAFF.

This chain uses TRBV7-9 with TRBJ1-1; D unresolved. The CDR3 runs to 13 residues. V gave up 6 bases and J gave up 1 base, with 9 bases separating them. CDR1 is SEHNR, CDR2 FQNEAQ, per germline (reference sequence). The CDR3, as DNA: TGTGCCAGCAGTCGGGCGGGGAACACTGAAGCTTTCTTT. It specifies CASSRAGNTEAFF.

The chain combines TRBV19 with TRBJ2-5; D unresolved. The CDR3 sequence is 12 residues long. Germline CDR1 is LNHDA and CDR2 is SQIVND (reference sequence). The V end lost 5 bases, the J end lost 5 bases, and 9 bases lay between the germline ends. The DNA for the CDR3 is TGTGCCAGTAGTCCGGCAGGCGAGACCCAGTACTTC. Its translation: CASSPAGETQYF.

This clone was detected only a few times. This sequence joins TRBV19 and TRBJ1-5; 7 bases are a match to TRBD1. The CDR3 contains 14 residues. Trimming at V came to 6 bases and at J to 0 bases, leaving 2 bases not matched to a gene. Per germline, CDR1 LNHDA and CDR2 SQIVND (reference sequence). Here the CDR3 DNA reads TGTGCCAGTAGCAGGGGGTTTAGCAATCAGCCCCAGCATTTT. The encoded protein is CASSRGFSNQPQHF.

As for this clone: Additional DNA sequences in this sample encode the identical CDR3. V gene TRBV10-3 combines with J gene TRBJ2-3; 11 nucleotides match TRBD2. Looked up from germline, CDR1 is ENHRY and CDR2 is SYGVKD. This CDR3 is built from 15 residues. V trimming: 3 bases; J trimming: 5 bases; junction bases outside the gene matches: 4. Here the CDR3 DNA reads TGTGCCATCAGTGAAGGCCTAGCGGGGGGAGATACGCAGTATTTT. Translating gives CAISEGLAGGDTQYF.

J is TRBJ1-6 and V is TRBV11-2; D may be TRBD1 (5 bases). Germline V gene lookup returns CDR1 SGHAT and CDR2 FQNNGV. This CDR3 region has 15 residues. V was pared by 5 bases and J by 5 bases, with 13 bases between. CDR3 in amino acids: CASSGGGRNNSPLHF. The CDR3 region has the DNA TGTGCCAGCAGCGGGGGGGGAAGGAATAATTCACCCCTCCACTTT.

Regarding this clone: The same CDR3 also results from other DNA sequences found in this sample. The V call is TRBV30, the J call TRBJ2-3; D unresolved. The CDR3 totals 11 residues. V lost 2 bases and J lost 5, with 5 bases in between. The germline CDR1 and CDR2 sequences are GTSNPN and SVGIG (reference sequence). Here the CDR3 reads CAWSSGDTQYF. In DNA, the CDR3 is TGTGCCTGGAGTTCCGGAGATACGCAGTATTTT.